This T cell receptor (beta chain) was found in a study of blood T cell repertoires in COVID-19. Sequencing used immunoSEQ multiplex PCR; TCRdb keeps in-frame clones, though not all of them. The sample contains about 200,000 clones, about 81% of which appear only once. Sequenced sample: peripheral blood. This TCR was recovered from a woman in her 70s with COVID-19, enrolled during active disease.

CDR3 sequence: CASSLRSLAGGYEQYF. The CDR3 DNA follows: TGTGCCAGCAGTTTAAGGTCCCTAGCGGGAGGCTACGAGCAGTACTTC. The V gene is TRBV27, the J gene TRBJ2-7; 11 bases map to TRBD2. Germline values: CDR1 MNHEY, CDR2 SMNVEV (reference sequence). V lost 2 bases to trimming and J lost 3 bases; unmatched junction nucleotides: 6. This CDR3 contains 16 residues.